These T cell receptor beta chains were read from a single sample in a study of blood T cell repertoires in COVID-19. Clones were read by immunoSEQ multiplex PCR, and TCRdb kept only the in-frame ones, dropping some. The data hold around 84,000 clones, with 70% to 80% observed a single time. What was sequenced was peripheral blood. The receptors were sampled from a man aged 50-59 years with active or convalescent COVID-19. Both conserved end residues are part of each CDR3. Fields, in order: clone size, J gene, V gene, D gene, CDR3 DNA, CDR3 protein. The D gene is left open where the match is weak. Where a row states a size, it is once, few, many or the class of an expanded clone; other rows omit it.

>.|TRBJ1-3|TRBV7-2|.
TGTGCCAGCAGCCCGGGACTTACTGGAAACACCATATATTTT
CASSPGLTGNTIYF
>.|TRBJ2-2|TRBV7-2|TRBD2
TGTGCCAGCAGCTACTCCGGGGGGATCAGCGGCGGGGAGCTGTTTTTT
CASSYSGGISGGELFF
>.|TRBJ2-7|TRBV19|TRBD2
TGTGCCAGTAGTACGGGGGGCTCCTACGAGCAGTACTTC
CASSTGGSYEQYF
>.|TRBJ2-3|TRBV7-9|TRBD2
TGTGCCAGCAGCTTAGCCCAGACTAGCAGCCCAGATACGCAGTATTTT
CASSLAQTSSPDTQYF
>.|TRBJ2-5|TRBV7-2|.
TGTGCCAGCAGCCCGACAGTGAGAATAGGAGAGTCCCAGTACTTC
CASSPTVRIGESQYF
>.|TRBJ2-3|TRBV11-1|.
TGTGCCAGCAGCTTAGGAACGGCGGGGGCCACAGATACGCAGTATTTT
CASSLGTAGATDTQYF
>.|TRBJ1-5|TRBV6-6|.
TGTGCCAGCAGTCTCGATAGCCGCAATCAGCCCCAGCATTTT
CASSLDSRNQPQHF
>.|TRBJ2-5|TRBV25-1|.
TGTGCCAGCAGTGAATCCCGCGGTGCCCAAGAGACCCAGTACTTC
CASSESRGAQETQYF
>.|TRBJ2-5|TRBV12-3/TRBV12-4|.
TGTGCCAGCAGTTCTGTAGAGACCCAGTACTTC
CASSSVETQYF
>.|TRBJ1-1|TRBV3-1/TRBV3-2|.
TGTGCCAGCAGCCTCGGAGCGGCAAACACTGAAGCTTTCTTT
CASSLGAANTEAFF
>.|TRBJ1-3|TRBV29-1|.
TGCAGCGTTGGAACAGTCGGTGGAAACACCATATATTTT
CSVGTVGGNTIYF
>.|TRBJ1-4|TRBV6-6|TRBD1
TGTGCCAGCAGCCAGGGGGCCGGCAAACTGTTTTTT
CASSQGAGKLFF
>.|TRBJ1-6|TRBV6-2/TRBV6-3|.
TGTGCCAGCAGTTACAGGGAGAATTCACCCCTCCACTTT
CASSYRENSPLHF
>.|TRBJ2-1|TRBV1|.
TGCACCAGCGCGGGGGGACTAGGGCATTTTAGGAATGAGCAGTTCTTC
CTSAGGLGHFRNEQFF
>few|TRBJ1-1|TRBV6-5|TRBD1
TGTGCCAGCAGTTACACCGGACAGGGGAACACTGAAGCTTTCTTT
CASSYTGQGNTEAFF
>.|TRBJ2-1|TRBV7-7|.
TGTGCCAGCAGCTTGAGTACGGGGGAAGGGAGTGAGCAGTTCTTC
CASSLSTGEGSEQFF
>.|TRBJ2-7|TRBV18|TRBD1
TGTGCCAGCTCACCTTTGGGACAGGGAGATGGGGAGCAGTACTTC
CASSPLGQGDGEQYF
>.|TRBJ2-3|TRBV4-3|TRBD2
TGCGCCAGCAGCACAAAAACTAGCGGCGCCAAGGGCACAGATACGCAGTATTTT
CASSTKTSGAKGTDTQYF
>.|TRBJ2-7|TRBV3-1/TRBV3-2|TRBD2
TGTGCCAGCAGCCAAGGACTAGCGGGCTACGAGCAGTACTTC
CASSQGLAGYEQYF
>.|TRBJ1-1|TRBV9|TRBD1
TGTGCCAGCAGCTCGACAGGGAGCAACACTGAAGCTTTCTTT
CASSSTGSNTEAFF